The 10 T cell receptor beta chains reported below all come from one sample, sequenced in a study of T cells in Graves' hyperthyroidism and ophthalmopathy. TCR beta CDR3 regions were amplified from RNA. RT-PCR in the first round (using the HTBI primer set) targeted the TCR CDR3. TCRdb reanalysed the multiplex PCR reads using MiXCR and keeps one entry per CDR3 protein. The table has about 610,000 distinct CDR3 sequences, 14% to 15% seen once. The sample was blood. The receptors were gathered from a woman aged 40 to 50 with Graves' ophthalmopathy.

This clonotype showed up many times. The chain couples TRBV6-5 to TRBJ2-7, with 11 bases that match TRBD2. The CDR3 is 15 residues long. Germline V gene lookup returns CDR1 MNHEY and CDR2 SVGAGI. With 7 bases clipped from V and 4 bases from J, the junction kept 9 bases outside the gene matches. The CDR3 spells CASIGSGRVGYEQYF. The DNA of the CDR3 is TGTGCCAGCATAGGTAGCGGGAGGGTGGGGTACGAGCAGTACTTC.

The chain uses TRBV4-2 and TRBJ1-2; 10 positions agree with TRBD1. J gave up 1 base and V 4 bases, and 9 bases lay outside the gene matches. Germline CDR1 and CDR2: LGHNA and YNFKEQ. The CDR3 runs to 17 residues. CDR3: CASSPGQGGVLNYGYTF. Written as DNA, the CDR3 is TGTGCCAGCAGCCCCGGACAGGGGGGCGTCCTTAACTATGGCTACACCTTC.

This clonotype was recorded many times. The chain has TRBV28 and TRBJ2-5; tentative D call: TRBD2 (6 bases). The CDR3 length is 16 residues. Germline V CDR1 and CDR2: MDHEN, SYDVKM. V shed 4 bases and J shed 2 bases, with 17 bases lying between them. CDR3 region: CASSYSPHAGQETQYF. CDR3 DNA: TGTGCCAGCAGTTACTCCCCACATGCGGGGCAAGAGACCCAGTACTTC.

This clonotype has ten or more counts. This rearrangement joins TRBV29-1 to TRBJ2-7; D uncertain. Germline CDR1 is SQVTM and CDR2 is ANQGSEA. The CDR3 totals 12 residues. The CDR3 DNA reads TGCAGTGGGTGGAGAGCTCCTGGCGAGCAGTACTTC. It codes for CSGWRAPGEQYF.

This clonotype showed up many times. The chain has TRBV28 and TRBJ1-1; D is undetermined. CDR1 is MDHEN and CDR2 is SYDVKM in the germline V gene. The ends were cut back, 7 bases at V and 5 bases at J, with 14 bases in the middle. The CDR3 sequence is 13 residues long. This CDR3 is CASTRPGWTEAFF. The CDR3 DNA reads TGTGCCAGCACACGACCTGGGTGGACTGAAGCTTTCTTT. Full variable domain (outside the CDR3, taken from reference TRBV28 and TRBJ1-1): DVKVTQSSRYLVKRTGEKVFLECVQDMDHENMFWYRQDPGLGLRLIYFSYDVKMKEKGDIPEGYSVSREKKERFSLILESASTNQTSMYLCASTRPGWTEAFFGQGTRLTVV.

The chain is built from TRBV12-3 or TRBV12-4 and TRBJ2-5; TRBD2 aligns across 9 bases. Losses at the gene ends were 4 bases for V and 5 bases for J; bases not matched to a gene: 14. The CDR3 loop spans 17 amino acids. CDR3 DNA sequence: TGTGCCAGCAGTTCATCGGTAGCGGGAGTTCGATTGGAGACCCAGTACTTC. This sequence encodes CASSSSVAGVRLETQYF.

In this sample, this clonotype turned up many times. The CDR3 coding sequence is TGTGCCAGCAGCCAAGAGGTCTGGGCCAACGTCCTGACTTTC. The encoded protein is CASSQEVWANVLTF. The rearrangement links TRBV14 to TRBJ2-6; D uncertain. The CDR3 has 14 residues. CDR1 is SGHDN, CDR2 FVKESK, per germline. V lost 0 bases and J 5 bases, leaving 5 bases between the germline ends.

This clonotype was found many times. The chain has TRBV27 and TRBJ2-7; D unresolved. The germline V and J ends were trimmed by 5 bases and 2 bases, with 13 bases remaining between them. CDR1 is MNHEY, CDR2 SMNVEV, per germline (reference sequence). This CDR3 is 14 amino acids long. The CDR3 DNA reads as TGTGCCAGCAGTCCCCCGTCGCGTACCTACGAGCAGTACTTC. Translation: CASSPPSRTYEQYF.

This clonotype was counted at least ten times. This chain connects TRBV19 to TRBJ2-7, with 8 bases aligning to TRBD1. J lost 6 bases, V lost 1 base, and 2 bases had no gene match. Per germline, CDR1 LNHDA and CDR2 SQIVND (reference sequence). CDR3 size: 13 residues. For the CDR3, the DNA is TGTGCCAGTAGTATAGCAGGGGGCTCCGAGCAGTACTTC. As protein: CASSIAGGSEQYF.

J is TRBJ1-2 and V is TRBV9; D call uncertain. Trimming pared 3 bases from V and 0 bases from J, leaving 12 bases between. CDR1 is SGDLS, CDR2 YYNGEE, per germline. This CDR3 is 15 amino acids long. CDR3 loop: CASSETETTNYGYTF. DNA of the CDR3: TGTGCCAGCAGCGAAACGGAGACAACTAACTATGGCTACACCTTC.